Presented here are 32 T cell receptor beta chains from one specimen sequenced in a study of T cells in Graves' hyperthyroidism and ophthalmopathy. Authors of the study amplified TCR beta CDR3 regions from RNA transcripts. The HTBI primer set drove a first-round RT-PCR of the TCR CDR3. Via MiXCR, TCRdb re-called the multiplex PCR reads, giving one row per CDR3 protein. The table lists 600,000 to 650,000 distinct CDR3 sequences, less than 25% of them singletons, with 34% in the top ten. Input material: blood. Receptors originate from a man under 40 with Graves' ophthalmopathy.

As to this clonotype: Just one base apart from a much larger clone, this may be a read error. This sequence joins TRBV7-2 and TRBJ1-1, with 9 bases fitting TRBD1. The CDR3 spans 14 residues. Germline CDR1 and CDR2: SGHTA and FQGNSA. The CDR3 loop reads CASSLNRGQTEALF. The CDR3 bases are TGTGCCAGCAGCTTAAACAGGGGGCAGACTGAAGCTCTCTTT.

Turning to this clonotype: This could be a read error, since a much larger clone is one nucleotide away. The CDR3 is CARRRTGGRGTDTQYF. CDR3 in DNA: TGTGCCCGCAGGCGGACAGGGGGCAGAGGCACAGATACGCAGTATTTT. This chain joins TRBV27 and TRBJ2-3, with 11 bases identical to TRBD1. The germline V gene encodes CDR1 MNHEY and CDR2 SMNVEV (reference sequence). The CDR3 has 16 amino acids.

Ten or more counts support this clonotype. The chain links TRBV7-2 to TRBJ2-7; unclear D gene. Trimming pared 5 bases from V and 6 bases from J, leaving 11 bases between. This CDR3 is 12 amino acids long. CDR1 is SGHTA, CDR2 FQGNSA, per germline. This CDR3 reads CASSHSRREQYF. The CDR3, as DNA: TGTGCCAGCAGCCATTCCAGGCGCGAGCAGTACTTC.

This clonotype came up a few times. The rearrangement joins TRBV7-2 to TRBJ2-7; 8 bases fit TRBD1. Germline trimming cut 4 bases from V and 3 bases from J; bases unmatched to any gene: 5. CDR1 and CDR2 (germline): SGHTA, FQGNSA. The CDR3 contains 14 residues. The CDR3 protein is CASSSWTGIYEQYF. The CDR3 bases are TGTGCCAGCAGCTCCTGGACAGGGATCTACGAGCAGTACTTC.

This clonotype was seen more than once but under ten times. At one of its ends the junction is not consistent with the germline gene, which may arise from a read error. The chain recombines TRBV24-1 with TRBJ1-2, with 10 bases aligning to TRBD1. This CDR3 spans 16 amino acids. Germline V gene lookup returns CDR1 KGHDR and CDR2 SFDVKD. CDR3 amino acids: CATRDSGTGANYGYTF. The CDR3 DNA reads TGTGCCACCAGAGATTCGGGGACAGGGGCTAACTATGGCTACACCTTC.

This clonotype was detected only a few times. V is TRBV7-2 and J is TRBJ2-7; 11 bases fit TRBD2. Germline values: CDR1 SGHTA, CDR2 FQGNSA. The V segment lost 5 bases and the J segment 5 bases; nucleotides outside the gene matches: 8. The CDR3 covers 15 residues. CDR3 in amino acids: CASSPLAGGVHEQYF. CDR3 bases: TGTGCCAGCAGCCCCTTAGCGGGAGGGGTCCACGAGCAGTACTTC.

This clonotype occurred a few times. The V and J genes are TRBV28 and TRBJ2-5, with D possibly TRBD1 on 7 matching bases. Trimming removed 4 bases from V and 6 bases from J, with 18 bases in between. The CDR3 runs to 15 residues. The germline gives CDR1 MDHEN, CDR2 SYDVKM. CDR3 protein: CASSSGTAGEKTQYF. CDR3 nucleotide sequence: TGTGCCAGCAGTTCCGGGACAGCGGGCGAGAAGACCCAGTACTTC. Based on the CDR3 plus reference TRBV28 and TRBJ2-5, the full variable domain is DVKVTQSSRYLVKRTGEKVFLECVQDMDHENMFWYRQDPGLGLRLIYFSYDVKMKEKGDIPEGYSVSREKKERFSLILESASTNQTSMYLCASSSGTAGEKTQYFGPGTRLLVL.

This clonotype was seen repeatedly, ten times or more. In nucleotides, the CDR3 is TGTGCCAGCAGCCAGAGCGGGAGTGAGCAGTTCTTC. Residues: CASSQSGSEQFF. The chain carries TRBV3-1 and TRBJ2-1, with 8 bases lining up with TRBD2. The CDR3 length is 12 residues. J was trimmed by 9 bases and V by 3 bases; bases with no gene match: 1. Per the germline V gene, CDR1 is LGHDT and CDR2 is YNNKEL (reference sequence).

This clonotype was seen once. This chain uses TRBV14 with TRBJ2-3, with D hard to call. Germline assignment: CDR1 SGHDN and CDR2 FVKESK. The CDR3 has 12 amino acids. The V and J ends lost 5 bases and 8 bases respectively, with 11 bases between them. The CDR3: CASSSYGPTQYF. DNA of the CDR3: TGTGCCAGCAGCTCGTATGGGCCTACGCAGTATTTT.

This clonotype was observed at least ten times. V is TRBV2 and J is TRBJ1-5; 7 bases fit TRBD1. With 6 bases clipped from V and 2 bases from J, the junction kept 4 bases outside the gene matches. The CDR3 consists of 14 residues. Germline CDR1 reads SNHLY; CDR2 reads FYNNEI. The CDR3 loop reads CASRQTGRNQPQHF. The CDR3 nucleotides are TGTGCCAGCAGGCAGACAGGGCGCAATCAGCCCCAGCATTTT.

There are a few counts of this clonotype. V is TRBV7-6 and J is TRBJ2-1, with D possibly being TRBD1 (6 bases). CDR1 and CDR2 (germline): SGHVS, FNYEAQ. V was pared by 4 bases and J by 7 bases, with 20 bases between. The CDR3 runs to 16 residues. DNA of the CDR3: TGTGCCAGCAGCTCTACCATAAATTCAAGGGGGAATGAGCAGTTCTTC. Its protein product is CASSSTINSRGNEQFF.

J is TRBJ2-2 and V is TRBV28; 7 nucleotides agree with TRBD2. The J segment lost 1 base and the V segment lost 3 bases, leaving 11 bases of the junction unmatched. This CDR3 is 18 amino acids long. Germline loops: CDR1 MDHEN, CDR2 SYDVKM. CDR3 nucleotide sequence: TGTGCCAGCAGTTTCAGAACTAGCGCGAGCTTGAACACCGGGGAGCTGTTTTTT. Amino acid sequence: CASSFRTSASLNTGELFF.

The chain couples TRBV9 to TRBJ2-7; TRBD1 matches 9 bases. J gave up 4 bases and V 1 base, and 6 bases lay outside the gene matches. Germline CDR1 SGDLS, CDR2 YYNGEE. The length of the CDR3 is 15 residues. CDR3: CASSVRPGTGYEQYF. CDR3 coding DNA: TGTGCCAGCAGCGTAAGGCCCGGGACAGGGTACGAGCAGTACTTC.

This clonotype was counted many times. The chain carries TRBV7-3 and TRBJ2-1; TRBD1 or TRBD2 may be the D gene (6 bases each). Trimming stripped 5 bases from V and 8 bases from J, with 13 bases between. The V gene's germline CDR1 is SGHTA and CDR2 FQGTGA. CDR3 length: 13 amino acids. The CDR3 region has the DNA TGTGCCAGCAGCCGGGGGCGTGGGGATGAGCAGTTCTTC. This translates into CASSRGRGDEQFF.

This clonotype was seen more than once but under ten times. V and J are TRBV24-1 and TRBJ2-1; 9 bases map to TRBD2. CDR1 and CDR2 (germline): KGHDR, SFDVKD. This CDR3 has 16 residues. V trimming: 4 bases; J trimming: 8 bases; junction bases outside the gene matches: 11. The CDR3 loop is CATSEPPAGGRDEQFF. In DNA form, the CDR3 reads TGTGCCACCAGTGAACCCCCAGCGGGAGGTAGGGATGAGCAGTTCTTC.

This clonotype was counted at least ten times. The chain recombines TRBV2 with TRBJ1-2; tentative D call: TRBD1 (5 bases). Germline V lookup: CDR1 SNHLY, CDR2 FYNNEI. Trimming removed 8 bases at V and 6 bases at J, with 19 bases between. This CDR3 has 14 amino acids. CDR3 bases: TGTGCCAGCCTGAGGGGAAACGGGGCGGATGGCTACACCTTC. This sequence encodes CASLRGNGADGYTF. Together with reference TRBV2 and TRBJ1-2, the CDR3 gives the full variable domain: EPEVTQTPSHQVTQMGQEVILRCVPISNHLYFYWYRQILGQKVEFLVSFYNNEISEKSEIFDDQFSVERPDGSNFTLKIRSTKLEDSAMYFCASLRGNGADGYTFGSGTRLTVV.

This clonotype was seen more than once but under ten times. Mismatch with germline at one junction end may stem from a read error. V and J are TRBV7-7 and TRBJ2-5; the D gene is possibly TRBD2 (6 bases). This CDR3 has 14 residues. The germline CDR1 and CDR2 sequences are SSHAT and FNYEAQ (reference sequence). This CDR3 is CASSPGTFQETQYF. The CDR3 DNA reads TGTGCTAGCAGCCCTGGGACTTTCCAAGAGACCCAGTACTTC.

As for this clonotype: A read error may produce the germline difference seen at one junction end. The chain has TRBV5-1 and TRBJ2-1; the D gene could be TRBD1 or TRBD2 (6 bases each). The CDR3 loop spans 15 amino acids. Per the germline V gene, CDR1 is SGHRS and CDR2 is YFSETQ. CDR3 sequence reads: CASSPKGGSYNEQFF. DNA for the CDR3: TGTGCCAGCAGCCCCAAGGGGGGCTCCTACAATGAGCAGTTCTTC. Supplemented by reference TRBV5-1 and TRBJ2-1, the full variable domain reads KAGVTQTPRYLIKTRGQQVTLSCSPISGHRSVSWYQQTPGQGLQFLFEYFSETQRNKGNFPGRFSGRQFSNSRSEMNVSTLELGDSALYLCASSPKGGSYNEQFFGPGTRLTVL.

Concerning this clonotype itself: This could be a read error, since a much larger clone is one nucleotide away. The chain recombines TRBV2 with TRBJ2-1; perhaps TRBD2 as D (6 bases). CDR1 is SNHLY, CDR2 FYNNEI, per germline. The CDR3 contains 15 residues. CDR3 loop: CASSETGEVYNEQSF. In DNA, the CDR3 is TGTGCCAGCAGTGAGACGGGAGAGGTCTACAATGAGCAGTCCTTC.

The chain couples TRBV10-3 to TRBJ2-1; D is undetermined. The V gene lost 6 bases and the J gene lost 7 bases, with 7 bases spanning the gap. The CDR3 has 11 residues. Germline loops: CDR1 ENHRY, CDR2 SYGVKD. The CDR3 sequence: CAIRAGNEQFF. The CDR3 coding sequence is TGTGCCATCAGGGCAGGTAATGAGCAGTTCTTC.

There are a few counts of this clonotype. The gene calls are TRBV20-1 and TRBJ2-7; TRBD1 agrees at 9 bases. V gave up 3 bases and J gave up 0 bases; unmatched junction bases: 3. CDR1 is DFQATT and CDR2 is SNEGSKA in the germline V gene (reference sequence). The CDR3 length is 14 residues. The chain's CDR3 is CSASLGQGSYEQYF. In DNA form, the CDR3 reads TGCAGTGCTAGTCTGGGACAGGGCTCCTACGAGCAGTACTTC.

This chain uses TRBV6-1 with TRBJ1-1, with 8 bases aligning to TRBD1. The V and J ends lost 9 bases and 6 bases, in that order; junction bases with no gene match: 6. The V gene's germline CDR1 is MNHNS and CDR2 SASEGT. CDR3 length: 12 amino acids. CDR3 coding DNA: TGTGCCAGTACTCAGGGGGCGCCTGAAGCTTTCTTT. Translating gives CASTQGAPEAFF.

This clonotype was observed at least ten times. The genes are TRBV5-1 and TRBJ2-1; 10 bases match TRBD2. This CDR3 comprises 14 residues. V shed 4 bases and J 4 bases; nucleotides not matched to a gene: 2. CDR1 and CDR2 (germline): SGHRS, YFSETQ. The CDR3 DNA sequence: TGCGCCAGCAGCCGAGCGGGAGGGTACAATGAGCAGTTCTTC. Protein: CASSRAGGYNEQFF. Supplemented by reference TRBV5-1 and TRBJ2-1, the full variable domain reads KAGVTQTPRYLIKTRGQQVTLSCSPISGHRSVSWYQQTPGQGLQFLFEYFSETQRNKGNFPGRFSGRQFSNSRSEMNVSTLELGDSALYLCASSRAGGYNEQFFGPGTRLTVL.

This clonotype was seen only a few times. This rearrangement joins TRBV4-1 to TRBJ1-5, with a tentative D call TRBD1 (6 bases). Trimming pared 4 bases from V and 5 bases from J, leaving 18 bases between. Per germline, CDR1 MGHRA and CDR2 YSYEKL. There are 16 residues in the CDR3. In DNA, the CDR3 is TGCGCCAGCAGCCCTGGGGGGGCCCCGCGGGATCAGCCCCAGCATTTT. As protein: CASSPGGAPRDQPQHF.

This chain connects TRBV20-1 to TRBJ2-7; D not resolved. There are 12 residues in the CDR3. Germline V gene lookup returns CDR1 DFQATT and CDR2 SNEGSKA (reference sequence). V was pared by 5 bases and J by 2 bases, with 10 bases between. The CDR3 spells CSAAQSPYEQYF. The CDR3 region has the DNA TGCAGTGCTGCCCAAAGTCCCTACGAGCAGTACTTC.

V is TRBV10-3 and J is TRBJ2-2; 8 nucleotides line up with TRBD1. Losses at the gene ends were 0 bases for V and 4 bases for J; bases not matched to a gene: 4. The CDR3 has 16 residues. Germline V gene sequence: CDR1 ENHRY, CDR2 SYGVKD. The CDR3 is CAISESKTGVTGELFF. Here the CDR3 DNA reads TGTGCCATCAGTGAGTCGAAGACAGGGGTCACCGGGGAGCTGTTTTTT.

The chain uses TRBV30 and TRBJ1-6; D gene unclear. This CDR3 has 14 amino acids. Trimming removed 4 bases from V and 0 bases from J, with 7 bases in between. CDR1 is GTSNPN and CDR2 is SVGIG in the germline V gene (reference sequence). CDR3 DNA sequence: TGTGCCTGGATGGTGAGCTCCTATAATTCACCCCTCCACTTT. It specifies CAWMVSSYNSPLHF. Using reference TRBV30 and TRBJ1-6 for the parts outside the CDR3, the full variable domain is SQTIHQWPATLVQPVGSPLSLECTVEGTSNPNLYWYRQAAGRGLQLLFYSVGIGQISSEVPQNLSASRPQDRQFILSSKKLLLSDSGFYLCAWMVSSYNSPLHFGNGTRLTVT.

The chain links TRBV25-1 to TRBJ1-3; 8 bases map to TRBD1. Germline loops: CDR1 MGHDK, CDR2 SYGVNS. The CDR3 loop spans 16 amino acids. V was clipped by 2 bases and J by 4 bases; unmatched bases: 7. The CDR3 DNA is TGTGCCAGCAGTGAAGCGTCTTCAGGGGGCGGAAACACCATATATTTT. Its protein is CASSEASSGGGNTIYF.

This sequence joins TRBV7-9 and TRBJ2-1; no clear D. CDR3 size: 11 residues. V was shortened by 8 bases and J by 8 bases, with 10 bases between the two germline ends. CDR1 and CDR2 (germline): SEHNR, FQNEAQ (reference sequence). CDR3 sequence reads: CASALSDEQFF. CDR3 bases: TGTGCCAGCGCGTTAAGCGATGAGCAGTTCTTC.

This clonotype was counted ten times or more. V is TRBV2 and J is TRBJ1-5; TRBD1 aligns across 9 bases. CDR1 SNHLY and CDR2 FYNNEI come from the germline V gene. Trimming removed 8 bases from V and 6 bases from J; junction bases left unmatched: 5. This CDR3 comprises 13 residues. The CDR3 is CASGTGLVQPQHF. CDR3 DNA sequence: TGTGCCAGCGGGACAGGGTTGGTTCAGCCCCAGCATTTT.

This clonotype showed up many times. The CDR3 sequence is CASSLAPLLSEQYF. The DNA of the CDR3 is TGTGCCAGCAGCTTAGCGCCCCTTTTATCCGAGCAGTACTTC. This chain uses TRBV7-9 with TRBJ2-7; D ambiguous. CDR3 length: 14 amino acids. V lost 0 bases and J lost 6, with 12 bases in between. CDR1 and CDR2 (germline): SEHNR, FQNEAQ (reference sequence).

Of note for this clonotype: Its ends do not fully match the called genes, so a read error is possible. The V gene is TRBV2, the J gene TRBJ2-2, with 8 bases matching TRBD1. The CDR3 runs to 16 residues. Germline CDR1 and CDR2: SNHLY and FYNNEI. The DNA for the CDR3 is TGTGCCATCGAACCGACTCAGGGGGCGGTTGACGGGGAGCCGTTTTTT. Protein product: CAIEPTQGAVDGEPFF.